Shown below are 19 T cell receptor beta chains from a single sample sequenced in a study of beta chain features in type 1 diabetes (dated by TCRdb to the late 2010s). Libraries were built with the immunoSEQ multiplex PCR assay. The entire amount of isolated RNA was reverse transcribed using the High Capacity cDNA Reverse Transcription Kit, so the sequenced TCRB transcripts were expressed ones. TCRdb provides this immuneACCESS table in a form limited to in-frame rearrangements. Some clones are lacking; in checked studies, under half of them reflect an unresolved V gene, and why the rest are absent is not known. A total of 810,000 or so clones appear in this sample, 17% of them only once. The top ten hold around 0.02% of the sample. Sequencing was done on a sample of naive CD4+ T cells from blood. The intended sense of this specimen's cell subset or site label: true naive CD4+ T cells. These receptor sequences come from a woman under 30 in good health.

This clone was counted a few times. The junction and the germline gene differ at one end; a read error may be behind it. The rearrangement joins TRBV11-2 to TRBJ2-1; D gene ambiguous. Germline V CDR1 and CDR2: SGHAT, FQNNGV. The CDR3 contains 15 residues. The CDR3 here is CASSPRGTPSDEQFF. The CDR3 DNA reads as TGCGCCAGCAGCCCACGAGGAACGCCATCGGATGAGCAGTTCTTC.

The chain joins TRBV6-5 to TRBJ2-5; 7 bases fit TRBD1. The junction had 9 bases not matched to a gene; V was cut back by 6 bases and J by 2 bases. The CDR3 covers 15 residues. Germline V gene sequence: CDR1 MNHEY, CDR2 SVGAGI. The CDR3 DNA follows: TGTGCCAGCAGCCAAAGGGGACAGAAACAAGAGACCCAGTACTTC. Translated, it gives CASSQRGQKQETQYF.

DNA of the CDR3: TGTGCCAGCAGTCTGACAGGGCCCTCGCCCCAGCATTTT. Translated, it gives CASSLTGPSPQHF. This sequence joins TRBV28 and TRBJ1-5, with 7 positions matching TRBD1. The CDR3 loop spans 13 amino acids. Germline lookup yields CDR1 MDHEN and CDR2 SYDVKM. J was trimmed by 9 bases and V by 5 bases; bases with no gene match: 7.

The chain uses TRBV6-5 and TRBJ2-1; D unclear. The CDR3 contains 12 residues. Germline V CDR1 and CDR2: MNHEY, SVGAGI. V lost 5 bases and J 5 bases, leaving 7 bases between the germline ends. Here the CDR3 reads CASSPNNNEQFF. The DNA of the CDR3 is TGTGCCAGCAGTCCTAACAACAATGAGCAGTTCTTC.

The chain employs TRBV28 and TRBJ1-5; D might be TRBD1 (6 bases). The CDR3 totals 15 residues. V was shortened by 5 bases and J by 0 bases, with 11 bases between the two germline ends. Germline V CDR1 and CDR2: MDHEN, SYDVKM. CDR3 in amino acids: CASSPDSYSNQPQHF. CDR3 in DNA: TGTGCCAGCAGTCCGGACAGTTATAGCAATCAGCCCCAGCATTTT.

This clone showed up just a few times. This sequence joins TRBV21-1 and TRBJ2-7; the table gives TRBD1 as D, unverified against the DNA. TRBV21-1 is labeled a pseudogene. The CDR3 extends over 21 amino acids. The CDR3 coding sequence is TGTGCCAGCAGCAAAGGGCCCCCGTCTGGCGCCCGGGACAGGCGTTCCTACGAGCAGTACTTC. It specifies CASSKGPPSGARDRRSYEQYF.

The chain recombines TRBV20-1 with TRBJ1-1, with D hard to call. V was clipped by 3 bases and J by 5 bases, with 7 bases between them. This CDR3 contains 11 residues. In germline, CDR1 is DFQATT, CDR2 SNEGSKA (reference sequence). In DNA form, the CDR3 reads TGCAGTGCTAGTCGGCGGACTGAAGCTTTCTTT. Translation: CSASRRTEAFF.

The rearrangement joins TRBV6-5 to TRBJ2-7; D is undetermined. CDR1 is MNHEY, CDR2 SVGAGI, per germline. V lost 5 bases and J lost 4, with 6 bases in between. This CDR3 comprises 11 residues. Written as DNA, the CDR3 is TGTGCCAGCAGTGGAAGGTACGAGCAGTACTTC. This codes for CASSGRYEQYF.

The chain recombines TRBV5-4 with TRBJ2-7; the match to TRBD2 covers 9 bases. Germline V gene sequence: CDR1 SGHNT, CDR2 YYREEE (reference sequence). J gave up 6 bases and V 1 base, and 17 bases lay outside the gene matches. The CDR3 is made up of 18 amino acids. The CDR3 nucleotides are TGTGCCAGCAGCTTGAGCAGAGGGAGCGGGAGGCGTAATTCCGAGCAGTACTTC. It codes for CASSLSRGSGRRNSEQYF.

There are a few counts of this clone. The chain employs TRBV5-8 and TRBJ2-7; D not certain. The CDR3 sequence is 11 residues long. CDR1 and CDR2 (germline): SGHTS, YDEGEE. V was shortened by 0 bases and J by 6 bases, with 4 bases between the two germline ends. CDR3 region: CASSLESEQYF. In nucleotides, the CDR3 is TGTGCCAGCAGCTTGGAGTCCGAGCAGTACTTC. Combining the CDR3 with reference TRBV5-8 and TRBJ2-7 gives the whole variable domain EAGVTQSPTHLIKTRGQQATLRCSPISGHTSVYWYQQALGLGLQFLLWYDEGEERNRGNFPPRFSGRQFPNYSSELNVNALELEDSALYLCASSLESEQYFGPGTRLTVT.

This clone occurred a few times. The CDR3 loop is CASSLMGLAEETQYF. The CDR3 nucleotides read TGTGCCAGCAGCTTAATGGGACTAGCGGAGGAGACCCAGTACTTC. V is TRBV7-3 and J is TRBJ2-5, with 11 bases lining up with TRBD2. This CDR3 comprises 15 residues. CDR1 is SGHTA, CDR2 FQGTGA, per germline. J was trimmed by 5 bases and V by 1 base; bases with no gene match: 3.

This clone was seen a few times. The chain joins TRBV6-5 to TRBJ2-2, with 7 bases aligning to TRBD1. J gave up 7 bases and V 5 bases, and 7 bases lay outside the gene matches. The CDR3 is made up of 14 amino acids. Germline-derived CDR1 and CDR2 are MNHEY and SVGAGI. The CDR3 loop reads CASSPRGRDGELFF. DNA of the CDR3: TGTGCCAGCAGTCCAAGGGGGCGCGACGGGGAGCTGTTTTTT.

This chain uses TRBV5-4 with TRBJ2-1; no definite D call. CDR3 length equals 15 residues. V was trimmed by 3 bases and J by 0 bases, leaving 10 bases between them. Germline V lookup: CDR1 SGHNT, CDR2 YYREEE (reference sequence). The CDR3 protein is CASSSRFVSYNEQFF. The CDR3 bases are TGTGCCAGCAGCTCCCGTTTTGTCTCCTACAATGAGCAGTTCTTC.

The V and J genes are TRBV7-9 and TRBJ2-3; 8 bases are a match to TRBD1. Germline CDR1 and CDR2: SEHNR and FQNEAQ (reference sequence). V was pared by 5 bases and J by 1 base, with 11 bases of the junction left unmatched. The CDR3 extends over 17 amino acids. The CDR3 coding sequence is TGTGCCAGCAGCCCTCGGACAGGGCGGAGCGGCACAGATACGCAGTATTTT. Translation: CASSPRTGRSGTDTQYF. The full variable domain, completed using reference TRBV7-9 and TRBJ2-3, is DTGVSQNPRHKITKRGQNVTFRCDPISEHNRLYWYRQTLGQGPEFLTYFQNEAQLEKSRLLSDRFSAERPKGSFSTLEIQRTEQGDSAMYLCASSPRTGRSGTDTQYFGPGTRLTVL.

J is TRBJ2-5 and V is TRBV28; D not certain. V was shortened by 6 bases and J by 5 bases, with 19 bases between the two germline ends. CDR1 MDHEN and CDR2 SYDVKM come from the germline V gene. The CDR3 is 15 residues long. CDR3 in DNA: TGTGCCAGCAGCCCTTCAAGTGGACCCGGGGAGACCCAGTACTTC. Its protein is CASSPSSGPGETQYF.

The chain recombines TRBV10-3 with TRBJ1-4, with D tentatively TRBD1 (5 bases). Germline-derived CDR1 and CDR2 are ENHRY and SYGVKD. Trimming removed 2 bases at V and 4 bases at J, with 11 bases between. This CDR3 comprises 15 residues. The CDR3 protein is CAISETGAVNEKLFF. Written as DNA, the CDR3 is TGTGCCATCAGTGAGACAGGCGCCGTTAATGAAAAACTGTTTTTT.

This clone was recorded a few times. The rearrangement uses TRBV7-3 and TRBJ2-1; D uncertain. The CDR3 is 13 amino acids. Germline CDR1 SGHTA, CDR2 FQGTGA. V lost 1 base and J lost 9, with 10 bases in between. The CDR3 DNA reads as TGTGCCAGCAGCTTAATCGCTTTGGGTGAGCAGTTCTTC. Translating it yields CASSLIALGEQFF.

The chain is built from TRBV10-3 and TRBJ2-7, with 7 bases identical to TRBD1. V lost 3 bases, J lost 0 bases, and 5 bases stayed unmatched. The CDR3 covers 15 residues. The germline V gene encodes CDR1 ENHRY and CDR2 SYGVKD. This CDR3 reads CAISEKGQSSYEQYF. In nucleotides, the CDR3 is TGTGCCATCAGTGAAAAGGGACAGAGCTCCTACGAGCAGTACTTC.

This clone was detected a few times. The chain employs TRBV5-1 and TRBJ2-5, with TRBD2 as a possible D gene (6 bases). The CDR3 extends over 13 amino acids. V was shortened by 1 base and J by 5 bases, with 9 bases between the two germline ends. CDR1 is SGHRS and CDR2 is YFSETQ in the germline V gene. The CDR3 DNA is TGCGCCAGCAGCTTGACCGGGAGTGAGACCCAGTACTTC. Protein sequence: CASSLTGSETQYF.